The 10 T cell receptor beta chains given below trace back to one sample, sequenced in a study of blood T cell repertoires in COVID-19. Repertoires were generated with immunoSEQ multiplex PCR, while TCRdb's copy carries only in-frame clones and drops some. The sample lists 350,000 or so clones; around 87% were seen once. Source material: peripheral blood. Receptors originate from a woman in her 30s with COVID-19, enrolled during active disease.

The genes are TRBV30 and TRBJ2-2; 9 bases agree with TRBD1. The CDR3 contains 16 residues. J was trimmed by 4 bases and V by 7 bases; bases with no gene match: 13. In germline, CDR1 is GTSNPN, CDR2 SVGIG (reference sequence). The CDR3 sequence: CASRYHGTGPTGELFF. The CDR3 DNA sequence: TGTGCCTCGCGATACCACGGGACAGGGCCCACCGGGGAGCTGTTTTTT.

CDR3 in amino acids: CAWSLRGRINYGYTF. CDR3 coding DNA: TGTGCCTGGAGTCTCCGAGGGAGGATCAACTATGGCTACACCTTC. The chain couples TRBV30 to TRBJ1-2; no firm D call. The CDR3 is 15 residues long. The V gene's germline CDR1 is GTSNPN and CDR2 SVGIG (reference sequence). V was cut by 2 bases and J by 2 bases, with 15 bases left in between.

J is TRBJ2-1 and V is TRBV9, with 11 nucleotides matching TRBD2. Per the germline V gene, CDR1 is SGDLS and CDR2 is YYNGEE. The CDR3 totals 15 residues. Trimming removed 4 bases from V and 3 bases from J; junction bases left unmatched: 3. This CDR3 is CASSSGTSGYNEQFF. The CDR3 coding sequence is TGTGCCAGCAGCTCTGGGACTAGCGGCTACAATGAGCAGTTCTTC.

This chain joins TRBV4-1 and TRBJ2-7, with D uncertain. The length of the CDR3 is 13 residues. Germline CDR1 and CDR2: MGHRA and YSYEKL. Trimming cost V 1 base and J 6 bases, with 10 bases left between them. CDR3 DNA: TGCGCCAGCAGCCAAGTGGGCAAGAGCGAGCAGTACTTC. This codes for CASSQVGKSEQYF.

The V and J genes are TRBV5-1 and TRBJ2-7; 7 positions match TRBD2. This CDR3 has 14 residues. Germline V gene data show CDR1 as SGHRS and CDR2 as YFSETQ. With 4 bases clipped from V and 3 bases from J, the junction kept 7 bases outside the gene matches. The CDR3 DNA reads TGCGCCAGCAGCCCGGGGCTAGCGGTCTACGAGCAGTACTTC. Residues: CASSPGLAVYEQYF.

The chain carries TRBV11-1 and TRBJ1-6; D remains unclear. V lost 4 bases to trimming and J lost 7 bases, with 14 bases between them. This CDR3 is 15 amino acids long. In germline, CDR1 is SGHAT, CDR2 FQDESV (reference sequence). The CDR3 coding sequence is TGTGCCAGCAGCTCGGGATTGCTATGGAATTCACCCCTCCACTTT. Its translation: CASSSGLLWNSPLHF.

The rearrangement links TRBV4-2 to TRBJ2-7, with 12 bases lining up with TRBD2. Losses at the gene ends were 3 bases for V and 0 bases for J; bases not matched to a gene: 0. Germline CDR1 is LGHNA and CDR2 is YNFKEQ. CDR3 size: 15 residues. The CDR3 DNA reads as TGTGCCAGCAGCCAGACTAGCGGGAGCTCCTACGAGCAGTACTTC. Its protein is CASSQTSGSSYEQYF.

The rearrangement uses TRBV5-4 and TRBJ1-1; D gene uncertain. V was trimmed by 5 bases and J by 2 bases, leaving 13 bases between them. CDR3 length: 14 amino acids. In germline, CDR1 is SGHNT, CDR2 YYREEE (reference sequence). CDR3 amino acids: CASSFPGKNTEAFF. CDR3 coding DNA: TGTGCCAGCAGTTTCCCGGGAAAAAACACTGAAGCTTTCTTT.

The chain is built from TRBV4-3 and TRBJ2-7; maybe TRBD2 (6 bases). V was trimmed by 2 bases and J by 0 bases, leaving 11 bases between them. Per the germline V gene, CDR1 is LGHNA and CDR2 is YSLEER. The CDR3 totals 15 residues. Written as DNA, the CDR3 is TGCGCCAGCAGCCAAAACGGAGGGAGCTCCTACGAGCAGTACTTC. Its translation: CASSQNGGSSYEQYF.

The V call is TRBV12-2, the J call TRBJ1-2; the table names TRBD1, a call not compared with the DNA. TRBV12-2 counts as a pseudogene. The CDR3 runs 23 residues. The CDR3 is CASRLVSTGKLIPQRTRPYGYTF. The DNA for the CDR3 is TGTGCAAGTCGCTTAGTCAGTACAGGAAAGTTAATCCCACAGAGGACAAGGCCCTATGGCTACACCTTC.